Presented here are 18 T cell receptor beta chains from one specimen sequenced in a study of blood T cells in healthy people across ages (dated by TCRdb to about 2015). Library method: 5' RACE. Data came from an Illumina HiSeq 2500. A second PCR of about 7 to 12 cycles was run with a J-beta primer mix and a sample-barcoded 5' primer. TCRdb trimmed public reads at Q25 via fastp, called clones via MiXCR and kept in-frame beta chains. Each entry is one CDR3 protein sequence, shown with its most common DNA and genes. Within this sample are about 680,000 distinct CDR3 sequences, with more than 40% of them counted one time only. The top ten clones comprise approximately 32% of the sample. Input material: blood. The receptors come from a woman between 55 and 75 years old in good health.

About this clonotype itself: One end of the junction fails to match germline, which may point to a read error. This chain joins TRBV10-3 and TRBJ1-2; D is possibly TRBD1 (5 bases). The CDR3 has 14 amino acids. Per the germline V gene, CDR1 is ENHRY and CDR2 is SYGVKD. This chain's CDR3 is CAISEEVRDYGCTF. The CDR3 nucleotides are TGTGCCATCAGTGAGGAGGTCAGGGACTATGGCTGCACCTTC.

The count of this clonotype is one. J is TRBJ2-3 and V is TRBV7-2; 7 positions match TRBD2. The CDR3 consists of 17 residues. Germline lookup yields CDR1 SGHTA and CDR2 FQGNSA. The ends lost 2 bases at V and 1 base at J; junction bases unmatched: 9. Here the CDR3 reads CASSLRLGGSGTDTQYF. The CDR3 DNA reads as TGTGCCAGCAGCTTAAGATTGGGCGGGAGTGGCACAGATACGCAGTATTTT. Filled out from reference TRBV7-2 and TRBJ2-3, the complete variable domain reads GAGVSQSPSNKVTEKGKDVELRCDPISGHTALYWYRQSLGQGLEFLIYFQGNSAPDKSGLPSDRFSAERTGGSVSTLTIQRTQQEDSAVYLCASSLRLGGSGTDTQYFGPGTRLTVL.

This rearrangement joins TRBV6-2 or TRBV6-3 to TRBJ2-5; 9 nucleotides match TRBD1. CDR1 MNHEY and CDR2 SVGEGT come from the germline V gene. This CDR3 has 15 amino acids. In DNA, the CDR3 is TGTGCTCAGCGGAGGGGACAGGGCCACCAAGAGACCCAGTACTTC. It is translated as CAQRRGQGHQETQYF.

The genes are TRBV20-1 and TRBJ1-5; 8 bases match TRBD1. The length of the CDR3 is 13 residues. Germline CDR1 reads DFQATT; CDR2 reads SNEGSKA (reference sequence). V was clipped by 5 bases and J by 7 bases; unmatched bases: 7. Written as DNA, the CDR3 is TGCAGTGCTGACAGGGGCGCTTGGCAGCCCCAGCATTTT. Protein sequence: CSADRGAWQPQHF.

This clonotype has only one observation. The germline gene is not matched at one end of the junction; a read error may be the cause. The chain couples TRBV12-3 or TRBV12-4 to TRBJ2-3, with 7 bases lining up with TRBD1. CDR3 length: 15 residues. The DNA of the CDR3 is TGTACCAGCAGCATGACAGGGAGAGGGACAGATACGCAGTATTTT. Translated, it gives CTSSMTGRGTDTQYF.

This clonotype has a handful of counts. The chain uses TRBV13 and TRBJ2-1; 9 bases line up with TRBD2. J gave up 2 bases and V 4 bases, and 6 bases lay outside the gene matches. Germline V gene sequence: CDR1 PRHDT, CDR2 FYEKMQ (reference sequence). CDR3 size: 16 residues. The CDR3: CASSSSAGGPYNEQFF. CDR3 sequence (DNA): TGTGCCAGCAGCTCCTCCGCGGGAGGGCCCTACAATGAGCAGTTCTTC.

This chain links TRBV7-2 with TRBJ2-3; the D gene could be TRBD1 or TRBD2 (5 bases each). Trimming took 1 base from V and 8 from J, leaving 16 bases between them. This CDR3 is 15 amino acids long. Germline loops: CDR1 SGHTA, CDR2 FQGNSA. CDR3 residues: CASSLEGSLRGTQYF. CDR3 DNA sequence: TGTGCCAGCAGCTTAGAGGGGAGCCTGCGTGGTACGCAGTATTTT.

The chain joins TRBV10-3 to TRBJ1-3, with D maybe TRBD1 (6 bases). V gave up 3 bases and J gave up 0 bases, with 9 bases separating them. The germline V gene has CDR1 ENHRY and CDR2 SYGVKD. This CDR3 contains 15 residues. Here the CDR3 reads CAISEQGFSGNTIYF. The CDR3 DNA reads as TGTGCCATCAGTGAACAGGGATTCTCTGGAAACACCATATATTTT.

This sequence joins TRBV6-5 and TRBJ1-2; tentatively, D is TRBD1 (6 bases). Germline V gene data show CDR1 as MNHEY and CDR2 as SVGAGI. The germline V and J ends were trimmed by 8 bases and 1 base, with 17 bases remaining between them. The CDR3 has 15 residues. The CDR3 coding sequence is TGTGCCAGCGCGGGGGCAGGGAGAGTTAACTATGGCTACACCTTC. It translates to CASAGAGRVNYGYTF.

The table lists this clonotype with a few counts. This chain joins TRBV7-2 and TRBJ2-7, with D perhaps assigned TRBD1 or TRBD2 (6 bases each). CDR1 SGHTA and CDR2 FQGNSA come from the germline V gene. The V end was cut by 5 bases, the J end by 1 base, with 18 bases between. This CDR3 contains 16 residues. The chain's CDR3 is CASSPRGTIESYEQYF. CDR3 nucleotide sequence: TGTGCCAGCAGCCCGCGCGGGACAATAGAGTCCTACGAGCAGTACTTC.

The rearrangement uses TRBV14 and TRBJ2-5; D might be TRBD2 (5 bases). The CDR3 runs to 14 residues. V was pared by 3 bases and J by 11 bases, with 19 bases between. The germline CDR1 and CDR2 sequences are SGHDN and FVKESK. The CDR3 sequence is CASSQATEFGEQYF. For the CDR3, the DNA is TGTGCCAGCAGCCAGGCGACTGAATTCGGGGAGCAGTACTTC. The complete variable domain, with remaining parts taken from reference TRBV14 and TRBJ2-5, reads EAGVTQFPSHSVIEKGQTVTLRCDPISGHDNLYWYRRVMGKEIKFLLHFVKESKQDESGMPNNRFLAERTGGTYSTLKVQPAELEDSGVYFCASSQATEFGEQYFGPGTRLLVL.

This clonotype was counted a few times. The chain joins TRBV3-1 to TRBJ2-5; the D gene is possibly TRBD2 (6 bases). The V end was cut by 2 bases, the J end by 0 bases, with 19 bases between. Germline assignment: CDR1 LGHDT and CDR2 YNNKEL (reference sequence). This CDR3 has 18 residues. The CDR3 nucleotides are TGTGCCAGCAGCCAAATCCGGCCTGGAGGGAGGAACCAAGAGACCCAGTACTTC. Its protein is CASSQIRPGGRNQETQYF.

Comment on this clonotype: The junction shows a germline mismatch at one end, possibly a read error. V and J are TRBV29-1 and TRBJ1-2, with unresolved D. The germline V gene has CDR1 SQVTM and CDR2 ANQGSEA. CDR3 length equals 12 residues. CDR3 sequence: CSVQENWYGYTF. The CDR3 region has the DNA TGCAGCGTTCAAGAGAACTGGTATGGCTACACCTTC.

This clonotype was seen just once. The CDR3 nucleotides are TGTGCCAGCAGAACTATCCGAACGAACACTGAAGCTTTCTTT. Translation gives CASRTIRTNTEAFF. The chain joins TRBV6-5 to TRBJ1-1; D is undetermined. V was clipped by 6 bases and J by 1 base, with 12 bases between them. CDR3 size: 14 residues. Germline V gene sequence: CDR1 MNHEY, CDR2 SVGAGI.

The chain has TRBV28 and TRBJ2-2; D gene uncertain. Trimming cost V 4 bases and J 4 bases, with 13 bases left between them. This CDR3 contains 15 residues. Germline V gives CDR1 MDHEN, CDR2 SYDVKM. CDR3 sequence (DNA): TGTGCCAGCAGTTCCCCTGATAAGGGCACCGGGGAGCTGTTTTTT. It yields the protein CASSSPDKGTGELFF.

The rearrangement joins TRBV7-9 to TRBJ2-3, with D perhaps TRBD2 (5 bases). The ends were cut back, 2 bases at V and 0 bases at J, with 9 bases in the middle. The CDR3 has 15 residues. Germline loops: CDR1 SEHNR, CDR2 FQNEAQ (reference sequence). Here the CDR3 reads CASSLPGISTDTQYF. CDR3 DNA sequence: TGTGCCAGCAGCTTACCGGGGATCAGCACAGATACGCAGTATTTT.

The rearrangement uses TRBV9 and TRBJ2-1, with 10 positions matching TRBD2. Germline CDR1 reads SGDLS; CDR2 reads YYNGEE. This CDR3 has 15 amino acids. Unmatched junction bases numbered 8, after V lost 3 bases and J lost 8 bases. In nucleotides, the CDR3 is TGTGCCAGCAGCGAGGGGCTAGCGGGAGCGGATGAGCAGTTCTTC. This encodes CASSEGLAGADEQFF.

The V gene is TRBV27, the J gene TRBJ2-1; TRBD2 aligns across 14 bases. Germline assignment: CDR1 MNHEY and CDR2 SMNVEV (reference sequence). Unmatched junction bases numbered 11, after V lost 6 bases and J lost 7 bases. This CDR3 region has 17 residues. This CDR3 reads CASSAWTSGRSGNEQFF. The CDR3 DNA reads as TGTGCCAGCAGCGCCTGGACTAGCGGGAGGTCCGGGAATGAGCAGTTCTTC.